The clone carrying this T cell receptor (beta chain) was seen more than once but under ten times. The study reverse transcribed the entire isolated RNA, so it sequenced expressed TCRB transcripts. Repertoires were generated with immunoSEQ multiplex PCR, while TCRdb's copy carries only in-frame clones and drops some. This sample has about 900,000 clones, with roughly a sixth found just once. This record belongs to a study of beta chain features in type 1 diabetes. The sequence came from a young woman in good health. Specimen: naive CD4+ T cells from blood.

In nucleotides, the CDR3 is TGTGCCAGCAGCGTAGCGGGACTAGCGGGACTGAGAGCCAATGAGCAGTTCTTC. Its protein product is CASSVAGLAGLRANEQFF. This chain joins TRBV9 and TRBJ2-1; TRBD2 matches 13 bases. V was clipped by 0 bases and J by 6 bases; unmatched bases: 9. Germline assignment: CDR1 SGDLS and CDR2 YYNGEE. The length of the CDR3 is 18 residues.